The 26 T cell receptor beta chains reported below all come from one sample, sequenced in a study of tumor and adjacent non-tumor tissue in lung cancer. Three rounds of nested PCR, following a modified ARM-PCR protocol, produced the TCRbeta library. TCRdb reprocessed the multiplex PCR reads with MiXCR, giving one entry per CDR3 protein. This table holds around 74,000 distinct CDR3 sequences, around 70% found once. The template was RNA from unsorted bulk tissue. The sample was lung tumor tissue. These receptors originate from a woman aged 70 to 79 with non-small cell lung cancer.

V usage is TRBV28 and J usage is TRBJ2-7; 8 bases are shared with TRBD2. The CDR3 consists of 17 residues. Germline-derived CDR1 and CDR2 are MDHEN and SYDVKM. V shed 7 bases and J 2 bases; nucleotides not matched to a gene: 16. CDR3 nucleotides: TGTGCCAGCAATTCTCCGGGATTAGCGGGGTTTACCTACGAGCAGTACTTC. Amino acids: CASNSPGLAGFTYEQYF.

Notes on this clonotype: An end of the junction differs from the germline gene, which may be a read error. The gene calls are TRBV29-1 and TRBJ2-5, with D maybe TRBD2 (6 bases). Germline CDR1 reads SQVTM; CDR2 reads ANQGSEA. The CDR3 is made up of 13 amino acids. This CDR3 reads CSVELLAWETQYF. Written as DNA, the CDR3 is TGCAGCGTTGAGTTACTAGCATGGGAGACCCAGTATTTC.

The chain is built from TRBV6-2 or TRBV6-3 and TRBJ2-1; D possibly corresponds to TRBD1 (6 bases). The CDR3 runs 15 residues. Trimming stripped 2 bases from V and 7 bases from J, with 15 bases between. Germline CDR1 and CDR2: MNHEY and SVGEGT. The CDR3: CASSYSRGSLNEQFF. The CDR3 DNA reads as TGTGCCAGCAGTTACAGCAGGGGTAGTTTGAATGAGCAGTTCTTC.

For this clonotype: A much larger clone is a single base away; this may be a read error. V is TRBV28 and J is TRBJ2-7, with D possibly matching TRBD2 (5 bases). CDR1 is MDHEN and CDR2 is SYDVKM in the germline V gene. Deletions cut 2 bases from V and 2 bases from J, with 22 bases between. The CDR3 spans 18 residues. CDR3 protein: CASSLRVGRVRTTYEQYF. For the CDR3, the DNA is TGTGCCAGCAGTTTACGAGTAGGGCGGGTAAGGACGACCTACGAGCAGTACTTC.

V gene TRBV12-3 or TRBV12-4 combines with J gene TRBJ1-5; maybe TRBD1 (6 bases). The CDR3 extends over 14 amino acids. Trimming removed 5 bases from V and 12 bases from J, with 20 bases in between. CDR3 nucleotides: TGTGCCAGCAGTCTAAACAGGGAGGGCATGGTCCAGCATTTT. Translated: CASSLNREGMVQHF.

This clonotype is labeled medium-sized (0.01 to 0.1%). The V gene is TRBV12-3 or TRBV12-4, the J gene TRBJ2-3; D ambiguous. V was clipped by 11 bases and J by 2 bases, with 11 bases between them. The CDR3 is 12 residues long. CDR3: CAASGTTDTQYF. CDR3 nucleotides: TGTGCCGCCTCCGGAACCACAGATACGCAGTATTTT.

As regards this clonotype: A much larger clone sits a single nucleotide away, making a read error possible. This sequence joins TRBV7-9 and TRBJ2-3; no clear D. The J call may be faulty, since TRBJ1-5 better matches the DNA end. Germline lookup yields CDR1 SEHNR and CDR2 FQNEAQ (reference sequence). The CDR3 sequence is 14 residues long. The CDR3 bases are TGTGCCAGTTTCGATACTAGCGGGAGGAATACGCAGCATTTT. Residues: CASFDTSGRNTQHF.

A note on this clonotype: A read error may produce the germline difference seen at one junction end. The rearrangement joins TRBV12-3 or TRBV12-4 to TRBJ2-2; 7 bases line up with TRBD1. CDR3 size: 14 residues. CDR3 nucleotide sequence: TGTGCCAGCAGTCCCCGAATGAACACAGGGGAGTTGTTTTTT. Translating it yields CASSPRMNTGELFF.

To note about this clonotype: With a much larger clone just one base away, this may be a read error. The CDR3 sequence is CATSDPSGEETQHF. CDR3 coding DNA: TGTGCCACCAGTGATCCTAGCGGAGAAGAGACCCAGCACTTC. The rearrangement uses TRBV24-1 and TRBJ2-5, with 7 bases matching TRBD2. The germline CDR1 and CDR2 sequences are KGHDR and SFDVKD. The CDR3 is 14 residues long.

This clonotype was seen many times. The gene calls are TRBV20-1 and TRBJ2-5, with TRBD2 as a possible D gene (6 bases). There are 13 residues in the CDR3. Germline CDR1 DFQATT, CDR2 SNEGSKA (reference sequence). DNA for the CDR3: TGCCCCGCGGGACGGACGCATCAAGAGACCCAGTACTTC. Translation: CPAGRTHQETQYF.

For this clonotype: This may arise from a read error, as a much more abundant clone is one base away. This chain joins TRBV28 and TRBJ2-5, with 10 bases lining up with TRBD1. V was pared by 4 bases and J by 4 bases, with 6 bases of the junction left unmatched. This CDR3 is 15 amino acids long. Germline V gene lookup returns CDR1 MDHEN and CDR2 SYDVKM. CDR3 in DNA: TGTGCCAGCAGTTCCGGGACAGGGGTGACAGAGACCCAGTACTTC. It specifies CASSSGTGVTETQYF.

With regard to this clonotype: With a much larger clone just one base away, this may be a read error. The chain uses TRBV7-9 and TRBJ2-3, with TRBD1 as a possible D gene (5 bases). The length of the CDR3 is 14 residues. Trimming shortened V by 6 bases and J by 3 bases, and 13 bases separated the two germline ends. Per germline, CDR1 SEHNR and CDR2 FQNEAQ (reference sequence). Here the CDR3 reads CASRRDSYTDTQYF. CDR3 nucleotides: TGTGCCAGCAGAAGAGACAGCTATACAGATACGCAGTATTTT.

With regard to this clonotype: A read error may account for a junction end that differs from germline. The V and J genes are TRBV29-1 and TRBJ2-3; 7 positions agree with TRBD1. CDR1 and CDR2 from the germline V gene are SQVTM and ANQGSEA. This CDR3 region has 12 residues. The CDR3 bases are TGCAGCTTGAGACAGGGTGGGGATACGCTGTATTTT. Protein sequence: CSLRQGGDTLYF.

A note on this clonotype: A much larger clonotype is one base distant, so this may be a read error. The chain combines TRBV12-3 or TRBV12-4 with TRBJ2-5, with 7 bases aligning to TRBD1. Trimming cost V 10 bases and J 5 bases; bases outside gene matches: 10. The CDR3 has 13 amino acids. The CDR3, as DNA: TGTGCCAACAGCACAGGGGATAGGGAGACCCAGTACTTC. Its protein is CANSTGDRETQYF.

This clonotype has ten or more counts. V is TRBV29-1 and J is TRBJ2-1; tentatively, D is TRBD1 (5 bases). The CDR3 is 11 amino acids. V was trimmed by 4 bases and J by 8 bases, leaving 9 bases between them. Germline V CDR1 and CDR2: SQVTM, ANQGSEA. CDR3 loop: CSVGPGYEQFF. Written as DNA, the CDR3 is TGCAGCGTTGGCCCAGGGTATGAGCAGTTCTTC.

A note on this clonotype: A read error is possible here, since a much larger clone lies one base away. The chain carries TRBV10-3 and TRBJ2-3; TRBD1 or TRBD2 may be the D gene (6 bases each). The germline V gene encodes CDR1 ENHRY and CDR2 SYGVKD. The CDR3 consists of 15 residues. The CDR3 nucleotides read TGTGCCATCAGAGGGCGGAGGGGGAGCACAGATACGCGGTATTTT. It encodes CAIRGRRGSTDTRYF.

With respect to this clonotype: A read error may account for a junction end that differs from germline. The DNA for the CDR3 is TGTGCCAGCAGAAAAGGGCTGAGCACAAATACGCAGTATTTT. Residues: CASRKGLSTNTQYF. V and J are TRBV6-5 and TRBJ2-3, with D unresolved. The CDR3 runs 14 residues. Germline V gives CDR1 MNHEY, CDR2 SVGAGI.

V gene TRBV9 combines with J gene TRBJ1-4; possibly TRBD1 for D (6 bases). V lost 3 bases and J lost 4, with 7 bases in between. This CDR3 region has 13 residues. Germline lookup yields CDR1 SGDLS and CDR2 YYNGEE. CDR3 residues: CASSGGGNEKLFF. CDR3 nucleotides: TGTGCCAGCAGCGGAGGGGGTAATGAAAAACTGTTTTTT. Complete variable domain (other parts from reference TRBV9 and TRBJ1-4): DSGVTQTPKHLITATGQRVTLRCSPRSGDLSVYWYQQSLDQGLQFLIQYYNGEERAKGNILERFSAQQFPDLHSELNLSSLELGDSALYFCASSGGGNEKLFFGSGTQLSVL.

The chain uses TRBV6-5 and TRBJ2-6, with a weak D call TRBD1 (6 bases). Trimming took 6 bases from V and 14 from J, leaving 38 bases between them. Looked up from germline, CDR1 is MNHEY and CDR2 is SVGAGI. CDR3 length: 20 amino acids. Here the CDR3 reads CASSRSGTLRGGSGASLLTF. In nucleotides, the CDR3 is TGTGCCAGCAGCCGTTCCGGGACACTTCGCGGCGGATCTGGGGCCAGCCTCCTGACTTTC.

This clonotype was seen a single time. The V and J genes are TRBV20-1 and TRBJ2-5; no reliable D call. Germline loops: CDR1 DFQATT, CDR2 SNEGSKA (reference sequence). V was shortened by 0 bases and J by 5 bases, with 16 bases between the two germline ends. This CDR3 is built from 15 residues. DNA of the CDR3: TGCAGTGCTAGAGATATGAGCGTCCCCCGTGAGACCCAGTACTTC. Translating gives CSARDMSVPRETQYF.

About this clonotype itself: A much more abundant neighbour one base away suggests this may be a read error. V gene TRBV5-1 combines with J gene TRBJ2-6; D may be TRBD2 (5 bases). Deletions cut 1 base from V and 0 bases from J, with 8 bases between. Per germline, CDR1 SGHRS and CDR2 YFSETQ. This CDR3 contains 16 residues. The CDR3 is CASSLRDYSGANVLTF. The CDR3 nucleotides are TGCGCCAGCAGCTTGCGAGACTACTCTGGGGCCAACGTCCTGACTTTC.

This clonotype was picked up a small number of times. Being one base from a much bigger clone, this may be a read error. The chain links TRBV5-5 to TRBJ1-5; D unclear. CDR3 length: 13 residues. Germline CDR1 SGHKS, CDR2 YYEKEE (reference sequence). Deletions cut 4 bases from V and 3 bases from J, with 8 bases between. The CDR3 DNA follows: TGTGCCAGCAGCCCGGCTGTCAATCAGCCCCAGCATTTT. Protein: CASSPAVNQPQHF.

The rearrangement joins TRBV20-1 to TRBJ2-5; possibly TRBD1 for D (7 bases). The CDR3 is 15 residues long. Trimming cost V 0 bases and J 7 bases, with 18 bases left between them. Germline V gene data show CDR1 as DFQATT and CDR2 as SNEGSKA (reference sequence). The CDR3 nucleotides are TGCAGTGCTAGAGAAACAGGGGAGGTCTGGGGGACCCAGTACTTC. It yields the protein CSARETGEVWGTQYF.

As regards this clonotype: This CDR3 is missing its conserved last phenylalanine or tryptophan, likely due to a read error. It is unclear where the CDR3 begins or ends on the DNA, so no DNA is shown, and the CDR3 is as TCRdb lists it. CDR3 protein: CASSQDWATNTRELLL. J is TRBJ2-2 and V is TRBV4-2; TRBD2 reflects the table's D call only, with no check against the DNA. The CDR3 length equals 16 residues, ends included. CDR1 and CDR2 from the germline V gene are LGHNA and YNFKEQ.

On this clonotype itself: The junction and the germline gene differ at one end; a read error may be behind it. The chain joins TRBV29-1 to TRBJ2-3; D ambiguous. Germline CDR1 reads SQVTM; CDR2 reads ANQGSEA. This CDR3 is 12 amino acids long. The chain's CDR3 is CSLSLFTDTQYF. The CDR3 region has the DNA TGCAGCCTGTCCCTTTTCACAGATACACAGTATTTT.

This clonotype is a singleton in its sample. An end of the junction differs from the germline gene, which may be a read error. The chain recombines TRBV29-1 with TRBJ2-3, with D perhaps TRBD1 (6 bases). The CDR3 sequence is 15 residues long. Germline values: CDR1 SQVTM, CDR2 ANQGSEA. The CDR3 nucleotides read TGCAGCGTTCTCTCCCTGGGCAGGGGCACAGATACACAGTATTTT. It yields the protein CSVLSLGRGTDTQYF.